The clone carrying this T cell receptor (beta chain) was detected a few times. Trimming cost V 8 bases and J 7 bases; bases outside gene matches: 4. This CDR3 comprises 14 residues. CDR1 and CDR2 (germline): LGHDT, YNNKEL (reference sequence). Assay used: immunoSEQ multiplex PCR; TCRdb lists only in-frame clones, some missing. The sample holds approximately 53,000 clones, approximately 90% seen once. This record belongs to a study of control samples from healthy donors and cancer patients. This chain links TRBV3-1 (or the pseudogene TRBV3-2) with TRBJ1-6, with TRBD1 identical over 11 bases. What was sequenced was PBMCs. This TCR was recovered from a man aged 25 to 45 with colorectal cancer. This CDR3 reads CASGTGGINSPLHF. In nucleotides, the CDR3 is TGTGCCAGCGGGACAGGGGGGATAAATTCACCCCTCCACTTT.